This entry lists 4 T cell receptor beta chains sequenced from one sample in a study of blood T cells in healthy people across ages. It was with a sample-barcoded 5' primer and a J-beta primer mix that a second PCR of about 6 to 12 cycles was run. TCRdb analysed the 5' RACE reads with MiXCR anew, one entry per CDR3 protein. The sample includes around 820,000 distinct CDR3 sequences, around 25% of them seen just once. In addition, the sample was reused for a study of T cells of mothers and their children.

The specimen was blood. These receptor sequences come from a boy aged 10-17 years in good health.

The chain uses TRBV6-5 and TRBJ2-6; no reliable D call. V gave up 6 bases and J gave up 2 bases, with 14 bases separating them. The germline V gene has CDR1 MNHEY and CDR2 SVGAGI. The CDR3 covers 16 residues. CDR3: CASSDTLVTGANVLTF. The CDR3 DNA is TGTGCCAGCAGCGATACATTGGTGACTGGGGCCAACGTCCTGACTTTC.

The rearrangement uses TRBV27 and TRBJ2-1; 11 nucleotides agree with TRBD2. CDR1 MNHEY and CDR2 SMNVEV come from the germline V gene (reference sequence). The CDR3 is 15 amino acids. J was trimmed by 5 bases and V by 0 bases; bases with no gene match: 0. In nucleotides, the CDR3 is TGTGCCAGCAGTTTATCGGGACTAGCGGACAATGAGCAGTTCTTC. Translation gives CASSLSGLADNEQFF.

This clonotype was counted between two and nine times. V is TRBV30 and J is TRBJ2-6; D is unresolved. This CDR3 is built from 16 residues. The germline gives CDR1 GTSNPN, CDR2 SVGIG (reference sequence). V lost 4 bases, J lost 0 bases, and 13 bases lay in between. In nucleotides, the CDR3 is TGTGCCTGGAATCCGGTCAGGACCTCTGGGGCCAACGTCCTGACTTTC. Its translation: CAWNPVRTSGANVLTF.

This clonotype showed up many times. The chain links TRBV29-1 to TRBJ2-5; 10 bases map to TRBD2. Germline V gives CDR1 SQVTM, CDR2 ANQGSEA. The CDR3 length is 15 residues. The trim removed 7 bases at V and 5 bases at J, leaving 13 bases unmatched. In nucleotides, the CDR3 is TGCAGCGCCAGCGCTAGCGGGAGTTCTCCGGAGACCCAGTACTTC. This translates into CSASASGSSPETQYF.